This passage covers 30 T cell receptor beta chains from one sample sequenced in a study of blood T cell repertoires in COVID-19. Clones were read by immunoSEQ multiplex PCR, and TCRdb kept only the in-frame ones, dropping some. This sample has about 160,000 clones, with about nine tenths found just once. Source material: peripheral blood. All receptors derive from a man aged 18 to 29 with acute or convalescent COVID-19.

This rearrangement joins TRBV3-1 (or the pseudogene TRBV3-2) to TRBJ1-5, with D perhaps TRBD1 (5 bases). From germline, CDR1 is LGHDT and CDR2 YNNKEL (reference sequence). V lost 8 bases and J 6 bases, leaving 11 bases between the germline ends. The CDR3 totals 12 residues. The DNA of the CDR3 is TGTGCCAGCGGGCAGGGATCTCAGCCCCAGCATTTT. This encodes CASGQGSQPQHF.

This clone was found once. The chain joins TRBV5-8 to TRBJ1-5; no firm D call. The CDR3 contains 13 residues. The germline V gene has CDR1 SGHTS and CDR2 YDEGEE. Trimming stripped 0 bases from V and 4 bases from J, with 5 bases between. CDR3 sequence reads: CASSLAQNQPQHF. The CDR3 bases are TGTGCCAGCAGCTTGGCACAGAATCAGCCCCAGCATTTT.

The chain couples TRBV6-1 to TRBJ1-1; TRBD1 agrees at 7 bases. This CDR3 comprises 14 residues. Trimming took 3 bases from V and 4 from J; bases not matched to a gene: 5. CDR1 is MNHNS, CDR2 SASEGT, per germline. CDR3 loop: CASSETGLGTEAFF. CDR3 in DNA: TGTGCCAGCAGTGAGACAGGGCTCGGCACTGAAGCTTTCTTT.

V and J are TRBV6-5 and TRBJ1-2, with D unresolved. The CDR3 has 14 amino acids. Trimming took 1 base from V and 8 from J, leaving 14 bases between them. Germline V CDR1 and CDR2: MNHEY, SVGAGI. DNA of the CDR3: TGTGCCAGCAGTTACTTAGACGTAAGGAGCGGCTACACCTTC. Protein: CASSYLDVRSGYTF.

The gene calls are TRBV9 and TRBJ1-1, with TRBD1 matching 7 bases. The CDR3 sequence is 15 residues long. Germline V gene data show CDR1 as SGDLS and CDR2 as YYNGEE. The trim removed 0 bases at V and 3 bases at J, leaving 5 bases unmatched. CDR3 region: CASSVEGRGYTEAFF. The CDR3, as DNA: TGTGCCAGCAGCGTAGAAGGCAGGGGGTACACTGAAGCTTTCTTT.

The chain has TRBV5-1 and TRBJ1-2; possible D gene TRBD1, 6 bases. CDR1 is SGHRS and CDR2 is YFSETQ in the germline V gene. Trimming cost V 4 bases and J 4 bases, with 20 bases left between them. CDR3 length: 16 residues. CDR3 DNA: TGCGCCAGCAGCCCTGGGGACAACTCGCCAGCCTATGGCTACACCTTC. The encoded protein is CASSPGDNSPAYGYTF.

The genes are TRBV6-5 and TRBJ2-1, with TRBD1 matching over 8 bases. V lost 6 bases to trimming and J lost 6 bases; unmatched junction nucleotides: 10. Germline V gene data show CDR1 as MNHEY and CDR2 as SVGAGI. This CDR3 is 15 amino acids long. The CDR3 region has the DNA TGTGCCAGCAGCCGACAGGGGCCCCAAGGCAATGAGCAGTTCTTC. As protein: CASSRQGPQGNEQFF.

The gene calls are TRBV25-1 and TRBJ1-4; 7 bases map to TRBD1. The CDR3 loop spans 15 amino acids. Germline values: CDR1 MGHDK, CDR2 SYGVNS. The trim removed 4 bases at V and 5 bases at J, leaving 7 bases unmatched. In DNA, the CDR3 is TGTGCCAGCAGTGGAGGGACAGTTAAAAATGAAAAACTGTTTTTT. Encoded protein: CASSGGTVKNEKLFF.

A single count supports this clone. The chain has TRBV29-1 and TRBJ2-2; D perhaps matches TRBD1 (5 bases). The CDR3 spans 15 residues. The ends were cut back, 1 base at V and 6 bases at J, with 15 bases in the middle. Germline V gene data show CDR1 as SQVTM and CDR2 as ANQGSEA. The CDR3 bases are TGCAGCGTTGAAGGGGCAGGGCCCTGGTCCGGGGAGCTGTTTTTT. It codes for CSVEGAGPWSGELFF.

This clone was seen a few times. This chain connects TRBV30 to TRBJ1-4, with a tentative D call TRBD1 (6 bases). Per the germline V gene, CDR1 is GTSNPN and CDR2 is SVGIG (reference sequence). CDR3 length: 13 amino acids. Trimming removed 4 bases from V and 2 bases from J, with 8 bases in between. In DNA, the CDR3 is TGTGCCTGGACCACAGGGACTAATGAAAAACTGTTTTTT. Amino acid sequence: CAWTTGTNEKLFF.

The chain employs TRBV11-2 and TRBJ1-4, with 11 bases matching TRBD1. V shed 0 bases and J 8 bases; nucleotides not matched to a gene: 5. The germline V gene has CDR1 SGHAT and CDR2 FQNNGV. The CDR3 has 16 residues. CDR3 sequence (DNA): TGTGCCAGCAGCTTAGAGAGGGGACAGGGGGACGAAAAACTGTTTTTT. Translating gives CASSLERGQGDEKLFF.

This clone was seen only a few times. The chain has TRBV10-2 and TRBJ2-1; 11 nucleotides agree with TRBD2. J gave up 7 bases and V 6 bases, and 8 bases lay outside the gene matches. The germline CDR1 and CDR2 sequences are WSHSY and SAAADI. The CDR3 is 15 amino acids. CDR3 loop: CASRISGGALNEQFF. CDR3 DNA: TGCGCCAGCAGGATTAGCGGGGGGGCCTTGAATGAGCAGTTCTTC.

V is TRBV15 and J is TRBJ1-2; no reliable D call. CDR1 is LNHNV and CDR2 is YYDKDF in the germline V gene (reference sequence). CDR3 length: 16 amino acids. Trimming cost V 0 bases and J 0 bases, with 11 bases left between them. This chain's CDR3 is CATSRDRTATNYGYTF. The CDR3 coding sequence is TGTGCCACCAGCAGAGATAGAACAGCAACTAACTATGGCTACACCTTC.

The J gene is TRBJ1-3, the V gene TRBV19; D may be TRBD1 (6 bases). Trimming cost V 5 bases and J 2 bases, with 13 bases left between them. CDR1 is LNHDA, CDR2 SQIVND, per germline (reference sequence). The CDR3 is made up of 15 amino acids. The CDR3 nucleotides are TGTGCCAGTAGTCCGGGACAAGTTCCTGGAAACACCATATATTTT. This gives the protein CASSPGQVPGNTIYF.

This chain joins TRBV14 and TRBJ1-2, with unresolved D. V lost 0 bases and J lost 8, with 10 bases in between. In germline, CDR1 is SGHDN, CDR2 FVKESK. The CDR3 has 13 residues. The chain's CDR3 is CASSQDGGTGYTF. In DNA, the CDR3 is TGTGCCAGCAGCCAAGATGGCGGCACGGGCTACACCTTC.

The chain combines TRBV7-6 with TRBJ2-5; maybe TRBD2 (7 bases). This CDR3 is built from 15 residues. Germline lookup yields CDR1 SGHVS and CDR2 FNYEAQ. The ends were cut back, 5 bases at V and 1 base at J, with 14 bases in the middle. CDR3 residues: CASSLRRGAQETQYF. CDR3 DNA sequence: TGTGCCAGCAGCCTTCGCCGGGGGGCCCAAGAGACCCAGTACTTC.

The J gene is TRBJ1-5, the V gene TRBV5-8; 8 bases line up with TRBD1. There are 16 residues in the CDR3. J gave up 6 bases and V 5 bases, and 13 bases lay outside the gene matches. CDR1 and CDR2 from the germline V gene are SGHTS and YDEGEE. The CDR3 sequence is CASSPRTGKSGQPQHF. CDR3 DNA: TGTGCCAGCAGTCCCCGGACAGGGAAGTCGGGTCAGCCCCAGCATTTT.

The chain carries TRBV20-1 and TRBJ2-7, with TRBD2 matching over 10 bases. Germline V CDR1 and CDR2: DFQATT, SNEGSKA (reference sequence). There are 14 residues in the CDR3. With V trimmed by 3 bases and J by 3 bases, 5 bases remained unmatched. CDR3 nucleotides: TGCAGTGCTAGTGAGCCTAGCGGGAGCTACGAGCAGTACTTC. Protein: CSASEPSGSYEQYF.

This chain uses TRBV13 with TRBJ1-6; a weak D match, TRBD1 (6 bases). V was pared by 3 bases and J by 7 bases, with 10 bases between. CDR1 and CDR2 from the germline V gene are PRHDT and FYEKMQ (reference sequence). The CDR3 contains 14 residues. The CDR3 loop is CASSFRGYNSPLHF. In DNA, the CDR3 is TGTGCCAGCAGCTTCAGGGGTTACAATTCACCCCTCCACTTT.

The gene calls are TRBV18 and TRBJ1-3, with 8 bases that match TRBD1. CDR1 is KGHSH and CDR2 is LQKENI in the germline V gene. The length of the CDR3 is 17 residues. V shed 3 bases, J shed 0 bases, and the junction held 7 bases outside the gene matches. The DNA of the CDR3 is TGTGCCAGCTCACCCGGACAGGGCTTCAGCTCTGGAAACACCATATATTTT. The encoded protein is CASSPGQGFSSGNTIYF.

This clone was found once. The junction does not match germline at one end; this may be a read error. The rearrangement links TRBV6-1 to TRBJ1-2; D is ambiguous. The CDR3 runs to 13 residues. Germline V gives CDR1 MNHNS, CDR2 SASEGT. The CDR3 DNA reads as TGTGCCAGCAGGGAAGATATCCCAGATGGCTACACCTTC. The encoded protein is CASREDIPDGYTF.

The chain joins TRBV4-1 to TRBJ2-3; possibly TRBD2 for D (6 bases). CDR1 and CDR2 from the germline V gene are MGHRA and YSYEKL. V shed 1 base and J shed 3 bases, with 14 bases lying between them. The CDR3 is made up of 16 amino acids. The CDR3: CASSQGSGSGTDTQYF. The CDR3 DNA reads TGCGCCAGCAGCCAAGGGTCCGGGAGCGGAACAGATACGCAGTATTTT.

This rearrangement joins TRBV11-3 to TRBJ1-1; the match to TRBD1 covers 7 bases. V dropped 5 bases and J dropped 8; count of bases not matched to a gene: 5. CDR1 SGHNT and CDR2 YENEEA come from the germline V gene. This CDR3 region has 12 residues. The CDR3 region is CASSTRQGEAFF. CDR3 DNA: TGTGCCAGCAGCACCCGACAGGGAGAAGCTTTCTTT.

The CDR3 sequence: CASMTSGSYEQYF. CDR3 nucleotide sequence: TGTGCCAGCATGACTAGCGGCTCCTACGAGCAGTACTTC. The rearrangement links TRBV2 to TRBJ2-7; 9 positions agree with TRBD2. Trimming removed 7 bases from V and 0 bases from J; junction bases left unmatched: 1. In germline, CDR1 is SNHLY, CDR2 FYNNEI. The length of the CDR3 is 13 residues.

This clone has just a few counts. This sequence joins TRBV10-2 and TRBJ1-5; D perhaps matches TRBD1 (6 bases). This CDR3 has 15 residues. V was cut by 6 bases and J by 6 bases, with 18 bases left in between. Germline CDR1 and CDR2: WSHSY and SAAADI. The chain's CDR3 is CASSREQGYGQPQHF. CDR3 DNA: TGCGCCAGCAGCCGGGAACAGGGTTATGGTCAGCCCCAGCATTTT.

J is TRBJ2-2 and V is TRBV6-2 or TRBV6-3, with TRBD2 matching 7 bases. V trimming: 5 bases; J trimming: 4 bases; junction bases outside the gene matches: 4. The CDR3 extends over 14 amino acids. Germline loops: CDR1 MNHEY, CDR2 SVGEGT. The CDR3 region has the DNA TGTGCCAGCAGTCTGGGACTATCCACCGGGGAGCTGTTTTTT. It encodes CASSLGLSTGELFF.

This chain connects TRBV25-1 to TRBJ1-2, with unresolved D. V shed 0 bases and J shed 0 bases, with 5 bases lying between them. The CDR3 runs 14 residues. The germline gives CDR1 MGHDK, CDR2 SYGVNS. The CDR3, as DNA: TGTGCCAGCAGTGAATACGGAGCTAACTATGGCTACACCTTC. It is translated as CASSEYGANYGYTF.

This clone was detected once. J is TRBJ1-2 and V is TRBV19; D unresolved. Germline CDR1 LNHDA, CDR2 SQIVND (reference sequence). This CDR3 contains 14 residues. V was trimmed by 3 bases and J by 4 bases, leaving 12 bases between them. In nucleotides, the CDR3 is TGTGCCAGTAGTATGGGCAGTCAAACCTATGGCTACACCTTC. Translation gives CASSMGSQTYGYTF.

The CDR3 reads CASSAGGADYGYTF. The CDR3 DNA sequence: TGCGCCAGCAGCGCCGGGGGAGCTGACTATGGCTACACCTTC. This chain connects TRBV5-1 to TRBJ1-2; TRBD1 is a possible D gene (5 bases). V lost 4 bases, J lost 3 bases, and 13 bases lay in between. The CDR3 loop spans 14 amino acids. From germline, CDR1 is SGHRS and CDR2 YFSETQ.

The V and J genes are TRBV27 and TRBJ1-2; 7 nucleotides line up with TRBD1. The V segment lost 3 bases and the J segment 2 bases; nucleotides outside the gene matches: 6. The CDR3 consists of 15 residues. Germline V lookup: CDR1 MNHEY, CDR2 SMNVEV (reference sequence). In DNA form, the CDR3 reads TGTGCCAGCAGTTTGTCGGGGACAGTAAACTATGGCTACACCTTC. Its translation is CASSLSGTVNYGYTF.